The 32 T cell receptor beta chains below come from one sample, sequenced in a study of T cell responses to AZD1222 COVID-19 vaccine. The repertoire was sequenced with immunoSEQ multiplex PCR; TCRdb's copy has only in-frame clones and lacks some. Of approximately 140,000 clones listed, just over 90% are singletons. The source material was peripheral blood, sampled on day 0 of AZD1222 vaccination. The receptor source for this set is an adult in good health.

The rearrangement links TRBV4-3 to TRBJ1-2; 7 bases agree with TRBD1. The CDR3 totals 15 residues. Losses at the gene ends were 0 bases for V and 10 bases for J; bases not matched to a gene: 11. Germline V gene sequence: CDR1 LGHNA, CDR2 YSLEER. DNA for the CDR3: TGCGCCAGCAGCCAAGATCGGGGCAGGGGGGTCGACTACACCTTC. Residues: CASSQDRGRGVDYTF.

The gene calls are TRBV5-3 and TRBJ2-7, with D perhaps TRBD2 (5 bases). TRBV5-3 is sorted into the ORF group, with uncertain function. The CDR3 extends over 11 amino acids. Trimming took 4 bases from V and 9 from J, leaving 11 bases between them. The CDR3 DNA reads TGTGCCAGAAGCAAGGGAGCCCGGCAGTACTTC. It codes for CARSKGARQYF.

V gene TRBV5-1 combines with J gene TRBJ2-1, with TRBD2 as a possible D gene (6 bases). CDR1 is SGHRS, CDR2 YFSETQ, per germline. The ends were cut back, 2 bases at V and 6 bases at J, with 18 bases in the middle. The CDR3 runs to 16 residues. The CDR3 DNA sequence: TGCGCCAGCAGCTTATCAACTAGCTCCGGGGCCAATGAGCAGTTCTTC. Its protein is CASSLSTSSGANEQFF.

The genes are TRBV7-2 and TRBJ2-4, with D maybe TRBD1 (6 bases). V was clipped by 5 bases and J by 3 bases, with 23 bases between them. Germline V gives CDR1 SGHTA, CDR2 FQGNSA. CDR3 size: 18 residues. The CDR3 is CASSPLPARDISKNIQYF. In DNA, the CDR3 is TGTGCCAGCAGCCCCCTTCCCGCCCGGGACATCAGCAAAAACATTCAGTACTTC. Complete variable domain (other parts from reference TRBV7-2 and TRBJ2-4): GAGVSQSPSNKVTEKGKDVELRCDPISGHTALYWYRQSLGQGLEFLIYFQGNSAPDKSGLPSDRFSAERTGGSVSTLTIQRTQQEDSAVYLCASSPLPARDISKNIQYFGAGTRLSVL.

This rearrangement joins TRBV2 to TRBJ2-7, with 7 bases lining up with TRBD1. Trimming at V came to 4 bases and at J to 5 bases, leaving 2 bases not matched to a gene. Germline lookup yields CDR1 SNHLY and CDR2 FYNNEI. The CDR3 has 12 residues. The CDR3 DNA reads TGTGCCAGCAGTGCACAGGGGCACGAGCAGTACTTC. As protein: CASSAQGHEQYF.

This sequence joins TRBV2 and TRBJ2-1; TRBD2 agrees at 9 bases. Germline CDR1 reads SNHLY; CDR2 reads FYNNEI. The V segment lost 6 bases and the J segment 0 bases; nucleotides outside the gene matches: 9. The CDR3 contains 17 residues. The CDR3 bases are TGTGCCAGCAGATTTAGCGGGGGTCCTGCCTCCTACAATGAGCAGTTCTTC. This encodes CASRFSGGPASYNEQFF.

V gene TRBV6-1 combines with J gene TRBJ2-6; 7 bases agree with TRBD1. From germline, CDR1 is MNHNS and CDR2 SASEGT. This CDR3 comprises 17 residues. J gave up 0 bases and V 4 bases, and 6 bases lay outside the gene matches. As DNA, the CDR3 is TGTGCCAGCAGTGCTACAGGGGTCCACTCTGGGGCCAACGTCCTGACTTTC. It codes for CASSATGVHSGANVLTF.

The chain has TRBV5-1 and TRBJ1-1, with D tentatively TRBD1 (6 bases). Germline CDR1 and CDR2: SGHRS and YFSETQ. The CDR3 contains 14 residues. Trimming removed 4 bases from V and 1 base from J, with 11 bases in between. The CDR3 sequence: CASSPDSSNTEAFF. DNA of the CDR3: TGCGCCAGCAGCCCGGACAGTTCGAACACTGAAGCTTTCTTT.

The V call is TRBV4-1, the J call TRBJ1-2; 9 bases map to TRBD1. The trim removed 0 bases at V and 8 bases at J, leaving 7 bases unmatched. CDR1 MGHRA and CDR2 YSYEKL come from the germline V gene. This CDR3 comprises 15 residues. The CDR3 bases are TGCGCCAGCAGCCAAGATGGACAGGGGATTATAGGCTACACCTTC. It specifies CASSQDGQGIIGYTF.

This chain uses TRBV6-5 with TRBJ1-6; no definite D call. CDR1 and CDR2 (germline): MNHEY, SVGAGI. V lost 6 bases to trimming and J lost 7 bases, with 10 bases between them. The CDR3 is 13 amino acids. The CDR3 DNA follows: TGTGCCAGCAGGGCGGGCCTGAATTCACCCCTCCACTTT. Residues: CASRAGLNSPLHF.

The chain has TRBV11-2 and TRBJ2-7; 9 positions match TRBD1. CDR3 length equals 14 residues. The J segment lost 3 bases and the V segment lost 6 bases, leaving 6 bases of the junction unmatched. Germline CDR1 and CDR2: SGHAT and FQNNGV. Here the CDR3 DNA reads TGTGCCAGCAGTACCGGGACAGGGCTCTACGAGCAGTACTTC. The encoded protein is CASSTGTGLYEQYF.

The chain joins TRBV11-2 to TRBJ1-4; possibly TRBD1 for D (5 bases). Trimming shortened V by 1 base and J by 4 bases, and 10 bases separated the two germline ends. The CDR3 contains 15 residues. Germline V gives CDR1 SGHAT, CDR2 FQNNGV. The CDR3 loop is CASSLGGQGNEKLFF. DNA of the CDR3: TGTGCCAGCAGCTTAGGTGGGCAGGGTAATGAAAAACTGTTTTTT.

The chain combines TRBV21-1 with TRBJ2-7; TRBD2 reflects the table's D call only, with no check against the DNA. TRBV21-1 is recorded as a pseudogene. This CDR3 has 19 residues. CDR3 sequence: CASSKKSEIHPGIDYEQYF. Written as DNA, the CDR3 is TGTGCCAGCAGCAAAAAAAGCGAAATCCACCCCGGCATAGACTACGAGCAGTACTTC.

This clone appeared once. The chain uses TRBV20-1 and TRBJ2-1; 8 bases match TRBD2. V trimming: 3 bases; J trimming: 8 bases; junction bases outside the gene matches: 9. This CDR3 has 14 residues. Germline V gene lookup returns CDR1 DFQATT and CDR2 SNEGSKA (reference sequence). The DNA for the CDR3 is TGCAGTGCTAGTCCACAGGCAGCGGGAGATGAGCAGTTCTTC. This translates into CSASPQAAGDEQFF.

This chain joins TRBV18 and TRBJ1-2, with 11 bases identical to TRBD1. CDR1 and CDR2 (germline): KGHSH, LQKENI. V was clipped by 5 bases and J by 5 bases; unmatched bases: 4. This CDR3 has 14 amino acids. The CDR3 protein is CASSSGTGGYGYTF. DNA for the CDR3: TGTGCCAGCTCATCCGGGACAGGGGGATATGGCTACACCTTC.

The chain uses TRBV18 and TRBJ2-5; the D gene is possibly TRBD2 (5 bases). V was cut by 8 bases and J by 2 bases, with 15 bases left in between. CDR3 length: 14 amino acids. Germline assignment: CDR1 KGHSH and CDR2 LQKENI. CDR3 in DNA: TGTGCCAGCCTCGGAGGCAAGTCGCAAGAGACCCAGTACTTC. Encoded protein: CASLGGKSQETQYF.

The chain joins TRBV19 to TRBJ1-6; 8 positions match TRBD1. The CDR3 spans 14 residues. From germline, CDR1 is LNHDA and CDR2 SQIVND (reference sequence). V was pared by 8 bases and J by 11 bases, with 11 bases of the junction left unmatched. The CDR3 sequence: CASLPGQASAPLHF. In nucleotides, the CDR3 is TGTGCCAGTCTCCCGGGACAGGCTTCAGCACCCCTCCACTTT.

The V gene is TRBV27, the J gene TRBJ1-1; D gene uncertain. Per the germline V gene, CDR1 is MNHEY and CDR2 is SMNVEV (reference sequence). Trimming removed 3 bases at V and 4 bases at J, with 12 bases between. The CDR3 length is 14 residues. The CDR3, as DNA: TGTGCCAGCAGTTTGACAACGGGAGCCACTGAAGCTTTCTTT. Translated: CASSLTTGATEAFF.

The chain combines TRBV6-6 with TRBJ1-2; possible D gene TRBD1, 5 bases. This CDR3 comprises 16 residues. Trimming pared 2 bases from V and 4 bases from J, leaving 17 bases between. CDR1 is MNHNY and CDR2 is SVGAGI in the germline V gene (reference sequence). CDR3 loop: CASSYGMRDLGYGYTF. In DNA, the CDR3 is TGTGCCAGCAGTTACGGCATGAGGGACCTTGGCTATGGCTACACCTTC.

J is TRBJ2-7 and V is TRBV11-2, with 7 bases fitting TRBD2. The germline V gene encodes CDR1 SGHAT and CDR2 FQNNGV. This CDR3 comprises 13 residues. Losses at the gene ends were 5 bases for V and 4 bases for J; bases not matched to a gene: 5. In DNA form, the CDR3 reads TGTGCCAGCAGCCTATGGGGGGGATACGAGCAGTACTTC. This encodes CASSLWGGYEQYF.

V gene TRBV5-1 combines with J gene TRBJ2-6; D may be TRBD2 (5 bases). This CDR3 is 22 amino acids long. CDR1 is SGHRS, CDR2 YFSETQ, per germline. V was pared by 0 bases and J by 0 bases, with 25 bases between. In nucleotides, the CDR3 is TGCGCCAGCAGCTTGGCCGAGGGTCGAAGGGTGACGGAAACCTCTGGGGCCAACGTCCTGACTTTC. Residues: CASSLAEGRRVTETSGANVLTF.

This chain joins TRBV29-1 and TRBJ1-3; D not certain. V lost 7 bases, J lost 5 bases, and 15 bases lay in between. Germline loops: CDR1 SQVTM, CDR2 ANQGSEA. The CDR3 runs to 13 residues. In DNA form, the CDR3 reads TGCAGCGGCGGGGATCATAGTCGAAACACCATATATTTT. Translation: CSGGDHSRNTIYF. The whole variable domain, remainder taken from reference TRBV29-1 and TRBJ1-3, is SAVISQKPSRDICQRGTSLTIQCQVDSQVTMMFWYRQQPGQSLTLIATANQGSEATYESGFVIDKFPISRPNLTFSTLTVSNMSPEDSSIYLCSGGDHSRNTIYFGEGSWLTVV.

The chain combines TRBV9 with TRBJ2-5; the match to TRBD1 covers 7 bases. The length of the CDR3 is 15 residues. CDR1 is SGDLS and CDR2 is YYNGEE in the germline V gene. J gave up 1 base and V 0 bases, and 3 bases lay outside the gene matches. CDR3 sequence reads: CASSVDNRGQETQYF. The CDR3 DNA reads TGTGCCAGCAGCGTAGATAACAGGGGCCAAGAGACCCAGTACTTC.

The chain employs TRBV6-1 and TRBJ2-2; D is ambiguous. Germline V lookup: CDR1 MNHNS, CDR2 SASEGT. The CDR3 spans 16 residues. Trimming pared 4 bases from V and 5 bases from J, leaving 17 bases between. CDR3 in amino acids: CASSGRGLISTGELFF. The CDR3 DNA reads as TGTGCCAGCAGTGGGCGAGGCCTCATTTCGACCGGGGAGCTGTTTTTT.

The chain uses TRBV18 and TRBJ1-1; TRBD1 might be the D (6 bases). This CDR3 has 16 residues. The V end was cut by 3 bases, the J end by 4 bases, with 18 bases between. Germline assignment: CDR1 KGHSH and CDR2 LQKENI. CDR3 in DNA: TGTGCCAGCTCACCGATGGACAGCCCGAGGGGCACTGAAGCTTTCTTT. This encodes CASSPMDSPRGTEAFF.

The CDR3 spells CASRSGVNTEAFF. In DNA, the CDR3 is TGTGCCAGCAGATCCGGGGTTAACACTGAAGCTTTCTTT. V gene TRBV7-8 combines with J gene TRBJ1-1; D not certain. The CDR3 extends over 13 amino acids. V lost 6 bases, J lost 2 bases, and 10 bases lay in between. Per germline, CDR1 SGHVS and CDR2 FQNEAQ.

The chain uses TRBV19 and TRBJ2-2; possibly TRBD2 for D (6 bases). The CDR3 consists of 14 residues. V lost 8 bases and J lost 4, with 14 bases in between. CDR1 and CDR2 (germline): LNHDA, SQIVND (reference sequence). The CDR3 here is CASQPGVLTGELFF. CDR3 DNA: TGTGCCAGTCAGCCGGGGGTGCTCACCGGGGAGCTGTTTTTT.

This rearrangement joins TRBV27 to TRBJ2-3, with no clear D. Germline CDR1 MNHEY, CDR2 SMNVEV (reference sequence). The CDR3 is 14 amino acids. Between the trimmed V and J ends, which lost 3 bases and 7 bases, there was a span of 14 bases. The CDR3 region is CASSLTFRTNTQYF. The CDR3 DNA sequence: TGTGCCAGCAGTTTGACGTTCAGGACGAATACGCAGTATTTT.

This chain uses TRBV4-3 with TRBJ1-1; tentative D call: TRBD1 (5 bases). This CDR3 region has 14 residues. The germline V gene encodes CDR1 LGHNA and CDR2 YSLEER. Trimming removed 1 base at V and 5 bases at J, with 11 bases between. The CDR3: CASSQGRGGTEAFF. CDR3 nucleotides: TGCGCCAGCAGCCAAGGTCGGGGGGGAACTGAAGCTTTCTTT.

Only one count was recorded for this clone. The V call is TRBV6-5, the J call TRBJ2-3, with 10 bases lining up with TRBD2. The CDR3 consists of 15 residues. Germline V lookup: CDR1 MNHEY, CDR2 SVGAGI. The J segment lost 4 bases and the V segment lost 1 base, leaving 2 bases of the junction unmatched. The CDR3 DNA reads TGTGCCAGCAGTTACTTAGCGGGAGGCGCAGATACGCAGTATTTT. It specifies CASSYLAGGADTQYF.

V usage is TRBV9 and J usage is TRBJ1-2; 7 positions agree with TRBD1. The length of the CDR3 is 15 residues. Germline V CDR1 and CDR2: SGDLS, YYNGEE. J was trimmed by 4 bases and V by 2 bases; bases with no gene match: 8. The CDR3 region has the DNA TGTGCCAGCAGCGTCGAGACGACAGGGCCCTATGGCTACACCTTC. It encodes CASSVETTGPYGYTF.

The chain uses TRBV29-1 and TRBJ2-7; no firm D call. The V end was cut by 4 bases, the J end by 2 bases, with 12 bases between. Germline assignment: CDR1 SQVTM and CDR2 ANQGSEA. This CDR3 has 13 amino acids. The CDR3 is CSVVLSGTYEQYF. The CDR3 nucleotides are TGCAGCGTTGTTCTCAGTGGGACCTACGAGCAGTACTTC.